These 31 T cell receptor beta chains came from one sample sequenced in a study of T cells in localized non-small cell lung cancer. The repertoire was sequenced with immunoSEQ multiplex PCR; TCRdb's copy has only in-frame clones and lacks some. Of 55,000 to 80,000 clones listed, 84% were seen once; the top ten hold 13%. The sequencing here drew on peripheral blood, taken before any cancer treatment. Receptors originate from a female donor over 55 with stage I lung adenocarcinoma.

V is TRBV7-2 and J is TRBJ1-3; 8 bases align to TRBD1. CDR1 is SGHTA, CDR2 FQGNSA, per germline. V lost 5 bases and J lost 3; bases outside the gene matches: 6. CDR3 size: 15 residues. CDR3 sequence reads: CASSQQGGFGNTIYF. DNA of the CDR3: TGTGCCAGCAGCCAACAGGGGGGTTTTGGAAACACCATATATTTT.

This sequence joins TRBV18 and TRBJ1-2; 7 positions match TRBD1. The CDR3 is 15 residues long. CDR1 is KGHSH and CDR2 is LQKENI in the germline V gene. The V gene end was trimmed by 3 bases and the J gene end by 2 bases; junction bases not matched to a gene: 6. The CDR3 sequence is CASSPTPQGNYGYTF. The DNA of the CDR3 is TGTGCCAGCTCACCGACACCACAGGGGAACTATGGCTACACCTTC.

The V call is TRBV13, the J call TRBJ2-7, with D possibly matching TRBD2 (6 bases). CDR1 and CDR2 from the germline V gene are PRHDT and FYEKMQ (reference sequence). V lost 6 bases, J lost 0 bases, and 9 bases lay in between. This CDR3 contains 13 residues. The CDR3 spells CASSQGLSYEQYF. The DNA for the CDR3 is TGTGCCAGCAGTCAGGGACTCTCCTACGAGCAGTACTTC.

The chain couples TRBV2 to TRBJ1-4, with D unresolved. Deletions cut 5 bases from V and 6 bases from J, with 7 bases between. The CDR3 extends over 12 amino acids. Germline V gene data show CDR1 as SNHLY and CDR2 as FYNNEI. CDR3: CASSSGYEKLFF. CDR3 sequence (DNA): TGTGCCAGCAGTTCGGGGTATGAAAAACTGTTTTTT.

The rearrangement uses TRBV6-5 and TRBJ1-5, with a tentative D call TRBD1 (5 bases). CDR3 size: 16 residues. In germline, CDR1 is MNHEY, CDR2 SVGAGI. V lost 0 bases and J 4 bases, leaving 13 bases between the germline ends. CDR3 nucleotide sequence: TGTGCCAGCAGTTACTCGAGATCCAGGGATAATCAGCCCCAGCATTTT. It is translated as CASSYSRSRDNQPQHF.

The chain is built from TRBV2 and TRBJ1-1; tentative D call: TRBD1 (5 bases). The germline V gene encodes CDR1 SNHLY and CDR2 FYNNEI. Between the trimmed V and J ends, which lost 3 bases and 4 bases, there was a span of 15 bases. The CDR3 sequence is 15 residues long. DNA for the CDR3: TGTGCCAGCAGTGAGGGGGGAGGTTTGGGCACTGAAGCTTTCTTT. It specifies CASSEGGGLGTEAFF.

V usage is TRBV7-9 and J usage is TRBJ2-1, with TRBD2 matching 7 bases. Germline CDR1 reads SEHNR; CDR2 reads FQNEAQ (reference sequence). CDR3 length equals 14 residues. The junction had 5 bases not matched to a gene; V was cut back by 4 bases and J by 5 bases. The DNA for the CDR3 is TGTGCCAGCAGCTCCTTAGGGAGGGACAATGAGCAGTTCTTC. Protein product: CASSSLGRDNEQFF. The full variable domain, in which reference TRBV7-9 and TRBJ2-1 provide the parts outside the CDR3, is DTGVSQNPRHKITKRGQNVTFRCDPISEHNRLYWYRQTLGQGPEFLTYFQNEAQLEKSRLLSDRFSAERPKGSFSTLEIQRTEQGDSAMYLCASSSLGRDNEQFFGPGTRLTVL.

This clone was picked up a small number of times. The chain couples TRBV7-3 to TRBJ1-1; the D gene is possibly TRBD1 (5 bases). The CDR3 covers 15 residues. Germline CDR1 reads SGHTA; CDR2 reads FQGTGA. The V end lost 0 bases, the J end lost 1 base, and 9 bases lay between the germline ends. This CDR3 reads CASSLTGDRNTEAFF. CDR3 sequence (DNA): TGTGCCAGCAGCTTAACAGGTGACAGGAACACTGAAGCTTTCTTT.

The chain has TRBV6-6 and TRBJ2-7, with 13 positions matching TRBD2. J gave up 5 bases and V 8 bases, and 9 bases lay outside the gene matches. From germline, CDR1 is MNHNY and CDR2 SVGAGI (reference sequence). The CDR3 runs 15 residues. In DNA form, the CDR3 reads TGTGCCAGCGGCAGGACTAGCGGGGGTAGGGACGAGCAGTACTTC. Its protein is CASGRTSGGRDEQYF.

The genes are TRBV12-5 and TRBJ2-5; possible D gene TRBD1, 6 bases. The germline V gene has CDR1 LGHNT and CDR2 FRNRAP. The V and J ends lost 2 bases and 5 bases respectively, with 6 bases between them. The CDR3 is made up of 12 amino acids. As DNA, the CDR3 is TGTGCTAGTGGTTTGACAGGGGAGACCCAGTACTTC. As protein: CASGLTGETQYF.

This chain joins TRBV5-1 and TRBJ2-7; 10 bases agree with TRBD2. Germline V lookup: CDR1 SGHRS, CDR2 YFSETQ. The trim removed 5 bases at V and 3 bases at J, leaving 5 bases unmatched. The CDR3 runs to 14 residues. The CDR3 loop is CASSPGLAIYEQYF. The CDR3 DNA follows: TGCGCCAGCAGTCCGGGACTAGCGATCTACGAGCAGTACTTC.

The CDR3 region has the DNA TGCAGCGTTGGACTTTACAATGAGCAGTTCTTC. Residues: CSVGLYNEQFF. The chain couples TRBV29-1 to TRBJ2-1; no reliable D call. Trimming removed 4 bases from V and 4 bases from J, with 5 bases in between. Looked up from germline, CDR1 is SQVTM and CDR2 is ANQGSEA. This CDR3 has 11 residues.

In this sample, this clone is large. This chain links TRBV19 with TRBJ2-5; 11 bases map to TRBD2. The V gene's germline CDR1 is LNHDA and CDR2 SQIVND (reference sequence). This CDR3 comprises 15 residues. V lost 3 bases to trimming and J lost 5 bases; unmatched junction nucleotides: 5. The CDR3 sequence is CASSITSGSFETQYF. As DNA, the CDR3 is TGTGCCAGTAGTATCACTAGCGGGAGTTTTGAGACCCAGTACTTC.

V and J are TRBV6-5 and TRBJ2-5; weak D call: TRBD1 (5 bases). Germline V CDR1 and CDR2: MNHEY, SVGAGI. The CDR3 contains 11 residues. V was clipped by 2 bases and J by 7 bases, with 5 bases between them. The CDR3 reads CASSYQGTQYF. CDR3 bases: TGTGCCAGCAGTTACCAGGGGACCCAGTACTTC.

V gene TRBV19 combines with J gene TRBJ1-2; possibly TRBD1 for D (6 bases). This CDR3 has 13 residues. V lost 7 bases and J lost 2, with 11 bases in between. Looked up from germline, CDR1 is LNHDA and CDR2 is SQIVND (reference sequence). The CDR3: CASKQGLNYGYTF. DNA of the CDR3: TGTGCCAGTAAACAGGGCTTGAACTATGGCTACACCTTC.

This chain uses TRBV27 with TRBJ1-1, with TRBD1 matching over 9 bases. Germline V gene sequence: CDR1 MNHEY, CDR2 SMNVEV (reference sequence). CDR3 length: 15 amino acids. J lost 5 bases, V lost 4 bases, and 8 bases had no gene match. The CDR3 loop reads CASSSDRGGITEAFF. CDR3 nucleotides: TGTGCCAGCAGTTCGGACAGGGGCGGCATAACTGAAGCTTTCTTT.

This clone was seen only a few times. The J gene is TRBJ1-1, the V gene TRBV6-5, with a possible D match to TRBD1 (5 bases). In germline, CDR1 is MNHEY, CDR2 SVGAGI. The length of the CDR3 is 11 residues. Trimming pared 8 bases from V and 1 base from J, leaving 5 bases between. The CDR3 sequence: CASGGNTEAFF. Written as DNA, the CDR3 is TGTGCCAGCGGGGGGAACACTGAAGCTTTCTTT.

V and J are TRBV2 and TRBJ2-2, with 7 nucleotides matching TRBD1. This CDR3 has 13 amino acids. J was trimmed by 8 bases and V by 8 bases; bases with no gene match: 8. CDR1 SNHLY and CDR2 FYNNEI come from the germline V gene. CDR3 sequence (DNA): TGTGCCAGCCGTTCCACAGGGGTGGGGGAGCTGTTTTTT. It codes for CASRSTGVGELFF.

The chain is built from TRBV11-1 and TRBJ2-7; TRBD2 aligns across 9 bases. V lost 5 bases, J lost 4 bases, and 9 bases stayed unmatched. There are 15 residues in the CDR3. Germline values: CDR1 SGHAT, CDR2 FQDESV (reference sequence). CDR3 amino acids: CASSQGLALRYEQYF. The DNA for the CDR3 is TGTGCCAGCAGCCAAGGACTAGCGTTGAGATACGAGCAGTACTTC.

V usage is TRBV19 and J usage is TRBJ2-1; 8 nucleotides line up with TRBD1. The CDR3 sequence is 14 residues long. V lost 6 bases to trimming and J lost 2 bases; unmatched junction nucleotides: 3. From germline, CDR1 is LNHDA and CDR2 SQIVND (reference sequence). The CDR3 protein is CASRRDRTYNEQFF. The CDR3 DNA is TGTGCCAGTAGAAGGGACAGGACCTACAATGAGCAGTTCTTC.

The chain links TRBV27 to TRBJ1-2; D call uncertain. The CDR3 has 15 residues. Per the germline V gene, CDR1 is MNHEY and CDR2 is SMNVEV (reference sequence). Trimming pared 1 base from V and 0 bases from J, leaving 9 bases between. DNA for the CDR3: TGTGCCAGCAGTTTATTTTCCCCATCTAACTATGGCTACACCTTC. Translating it yields CASSLFSPSNYGYTF.

Of note for this clone: One end of the junction is discordant with germline, which a read error may explain. The chain is built from TRBV7-7 and TRBJ2-2; D gene ambiguous. This CDR3 is built from 13 residues. Germline V CDR1 and CDR2: SSHAT, FNYEAQ (reference sequence). CDR3 sequence reads: CASSTSWTGELFF. The CDR3 coding sequence is TGTGCTAGCAGCACCAGTTGGACCGGGGAGCTGTTTTTT.

The chain has TRBV10-3 and TRBJ1-1; D uncertain. The CDR3 contains 13 residues. The V gene lost 1 base and the J gene lost 6 bases, with 9 bases spanning the gap. The germline gives CDR1 ENHRY, CDR2 SYGVKD. The CDR3 spells CAISEYGNSEAFF. The CDR3 DNA sequence: TGTGCCATCAGTGAGTATGGCAACTCTGAAGCTTTCTTT.

The table lists this clone with a count of one. CDR3 protein: CASSECRTGVCETQYF. In DNA, the CDR3 is TGTGCCAGCAGCGAGTGTAGGACAGGGGTATGCGAGACCCAGTACTTC. The rearrangement joins TRBV9 to TRBJ2-5; 9 bases agree with TRBD1. Germline trimming cut 3 bases from V and 5 bases from J; bases unmatched to any gene: 11. The CDR3 totals 16 residues. CDR1 is SGDLS, CDR2 YYNGEE, per germline.

This clone was observed once. This sequence joins TRBV9 and TRBJ1-1; D might be TRBD1 (6 bases). CDR1 is SGDLS and CDR2 is YYNGEE in the germline V gene. Trimming took off 2 bases at V and 5 bases at J, with 16 bases between the two ends. The CDR3 consists of 15 residues. CDR3 in amino acids: CASSVGGAQGTEAFF. The CDR3 nucleotides are TGTGCCAGCAGCGTCGGGGGGGCGCAGGGGACTGAAGCTTTCTTT.

The rearrangement uses TRBV12-1 and TRBJ2-1. TRBV12-1 is tagged as a pseudogene. The CDR3 is made up of 14 amino acids. Here the CDR3 reads CASSFKGPRGEQFF. The CDR3 bases are TGTGCCAGCAGCTTTAAAGGCCCGAGGGGTGAGCAGTTCTTC.

The chain joins TRBV4-2 to TRBJ2-5; 10 bases are shared with TRBD2. This CDR3 has 18 residues. Germline V lookup: CDR1 LGHNA, CDR2 YNFKEQ. Losses at the gene ends were 1 base for V and 5 bases for J; bases not matched to a gene: 13. Here the CDR3 DNA reads TGTGCCAGCAGCCAAGGTCCTAGCGGGGGCCCCTCTCGGGAGACCCAGTACTTC. This sequence encodes CASSQGPSGGPSRETQYF.

The rearrangement links TRBV13 to TRBJ1-2; no definite D call. With 2 bases removed from V and 8 bases from J, the gap between germline ends came to 9 bases. Germline V gene data show CDR1 as PRHDT and CDR2 as FYEKMQ (reference sequence). This CDR3 has 12 amino acids. The CDR3 region has the DNA TGTGCCAGCAGCTTATTATTTGTCGGCTACACCTTC. It yields the protein CASSLLFVGYTF.

The chain carries TRBV7-2 and TRBJ1-5; TRBD1 matches at 7 bases. In germline, CDR1 is SGHTA, CDR2 FQGNSA. With 5 bases clipped from V and 0 bases from J, the junction kept 10 bases outside the gene matches. The CDR3 runs to 17 residues. As DNA, the CDR3 is TGTGCCAGCAGCCGGACAGGAACCAGCTATAGCAATCAGCCCCAGCATTTT. Translating it yields CASSRTGTSYSNQPQHF.

The V call is TRBV19, the J call TRBJ1-5; no clear D gene. Looked up from germline, CDR1 is LNHDA and CDR2 is SQIVND (reference sequence). The CDR3 loop spans 13 amino acids. The ends were cut back, 7 bases at V and 2 bases at J, with 9 bases in the middle. The CDR3 DNA reads TGTGCCAGTACCTTATTGGGCAATCAGCCCCAGCATTTT. It yields the protein CASTLLGNQPQHF.

The rearrangement links TRBV18 to TRBJ2-1, with D unclear. The CDR3 runs 13 residues. Trimming removed 2 bases at V and 6 bases at J, with 8 bases between. The germline CDR1 and CDR2 sequences are KGHSH and LQKENI. In nucleotides, the CDR3 is TGTGCCAGCTCACCAGGGCAAGGCAATGAGCAGTTCTTC. Translation: CASSPGQGNEQFF.